Following are 2 T cell receptor beta chains from one sample sequenced in a study of regulatory T cells in long-lasting Graves disease. Investigators prepared the TCR beta libraries by applying iRepertoire HTBI primers and Arm-PCR of CDR3 regions. TCRdb ran MiXCR on the multiplex PCR reads and lists one entry per CDR3 protein. The data show around 450,000 distinct CDR3 sequences, 15% seen once. Time point defined: newly diagnosed GD, antithyroid drugs for less than 3 months. Following extraction of RNA from PBMCs, that RNA was used to make the TCR library. The sample was also reused in another study, on T cells in Graves' hyperthyroidism and ophthalmopathy.

Sequences were derived from peripheral blood mononuclear cells (PBMCs), sampled at new diagnosis, from a patient treated with antithyroid drugs. These receptors originate from a woman between 25 and 40 years old with Graves disease.

This clonotype was seen at least ten times. V gene TRBV3-1 combines with J gene TRBJ1-1, with no clear D. Germline V gene sequence: CDR1 LGHDT, CDR2 YNNKEL (reference sequence). V was pared by 0 bases and J by 4 bases, with 9 bases between. The CDR3 contains 14 residues. The CDR3 reads CASSQEPVITEAFF. CDR3 DNA sequence: TGTGCCAGCAGCCAAGAGCCAGTCATCACTGAAGCTTTCTTT.

This clonotype has a count of ten or more. The chain has TRBV30 and TRBJ1-1; possible D gene TRBD1, 5 bases. CDR1 GTSNPN and CDR2 SVGIG come from the germline V gene (reference sequence). The CDR3 is 14 amino acids. Trimming took 5 bases from V and 7 from J, leaving 20 bases between them. CDR3 sequence reads: CAWGGIRGRGEAFF. The CDR3 DNA reads as TGTGCCTGGGGGGGGATAAGGGGCCGGGGTGAAGCTTTCTTT.